This section outlines one T cell receptor beta chain sequence together with its context. Its antigen is not known. This table comes from immunoSEQ multiplex PCR, and its TCRdb copy is limited to in-frame clones, with some not included. The sample comprises about 97,000 clones, over 75% of which are singletons, and roughly a sixth rests with the top ten. These data are taken from a study of graft-versus-host responses after intestinal transplantation. Study in general: Tacrolimus and steroids were given for about 3 years to all recipients after anti-thymocyte globulin induction. Study results and limitations: GvH clones turned up in recipient marrow; some had shown up first in ileum or blood. The highest levels of circulating GvH clones went along with early declines in HvG clones after transplant. Some patients had graft-donor T cell macrochimerism, and their allografts showed high graft-versus-host to host-versus-graft clonal ratios.

The CDR3 runs to 17 residues. From germline, CDR1 is KGHSH and CDR2 LQKENI. Germline trimming cut 3 bases from V and 4 bases from J; bases unmatched to any gene: 13. V is TRBV18 and J is TRBJ2-3; 7 nucleotides match TRBD1. The clonotype comes from a human patient who received an intestinal transplant, so some T cells may come from the graft donor. This specimen consisted of PBMCs, obtained about 450 days after intestinal transplant. The CDR3 DNA reads as TGTGCCAGCTCACCCATCAGGGGGACCAACCTCGCAGATACGCAGTATTTT. Its protein is CASSPIRGTNLADTQYF.